The 24 T cell receptor beta chains below all came from one sample that was sequenced in a study of shared T cell receptors in the human thymus. The table came from immunoSEQ multiplex PCR; TCRdb's copy has only in-frame clones and leaves some out. The sample comprises 540,000 or so clones, around 82% of which are singletons, and roughly 0.013% rests with the top ten. A further study also used this sample, focusing on human thymus T cells.

Sequences were obtained from thymocytes. The receptors come from a boy under two years old with a congenital heart defect.

The rearrangement uses TRBV5-1 and TRBJ2-6; tentative D call: TRBD1 (6 bases). The CDR3 has 16 residues. Trimming shortened V by 4 bases and J by 0 bases, and 11 bases separated the two germline ends. The germline V gene encodes CDR1 SGHRS and CDR2 YFSETQ. The CDR3 region has the DNA TGCGCCAGCAGCGCCTGGACAGACTCTGGGGCCAACGTCCTGACTTTC. Its translation: CASSAWTDSGANVLTF.

This clone was counted between two and nine times. The chain employs TRBV21-1 and TRBJ2-3; TRBD2, the D gene given by the table, was not confirmed from the DNA. TRBV21-1 is recorded as a pseudogene. This CDR3 comprises 17 residues. The CDR3 DNA reads TGTGCCAGCAGCAAACCCGAACACGGGTGGGTGACAGATACGCAGTATTTT. Protein sequence: CASSKPEHGWVTDTQYF.

V and J are TRBV7-6 and TRBJ2-2; perhaps TRBD1 as D (5 bases). This CDR3 is 18 amino acids long. Germline CDR1 reads SGHVS; CDR2 reads FNYEAQ. Deletions cut 0 bases from V and 3 bases from J, with 17 bases between. The CDR3 region is CASSLALTFEGDTGELFF. The CDR3 DNA sequence: TGTGCCAGCAGCTTAGCTTTGACGTTTGAAGGGGACACCGGGGAGCTGTTTTTT.

In nucleotides, the CDR3 is TGTGCCAGCAGCCAGCCGGGACAGGGGTCATACGAGCAGTACTTC. It encodes CASSQPGQGSYEQYF. V and J are TRBV4-2 and TRBJ2-7; 10 bases are shared with TRBD1. Trimming at V came to 3 bases and at J to 4 bases, leaving 6 bases not matched to a gene. The CDR3 covers 15 residues. CDR1 is LGHNA, CDR2 YNFKEQ, per germline.

The rearrangement links TRBV4-2 to TRBJ2-3, with a weak D call TRBD2 (7 bases). The germline V and J ends were trimmed by 0 bases and 2 bases, with 15 bases remaining between them. This CDR3 contains 17 residues. Per the germline V gene, CDR1 is LGHNA and CDR2 is YNFKEQ. This CDR3 reads CASSQDWRGPLTDTQYF. CDR3 DNA sequence: TGTGCCAGCAGCCAAGATTGGCGGGGGCCCCTCACAGATACGCAGTATTTT.

The J gene is TRBJ1-1, the V gene TRBV2, with D perhaps matching TRBD1 (6 bases). CDR1 is SNHLY and CDR2 is FYNNEI in the germline V gene. CDR3 length: 15 amino acids. Trimming cost V 3 bases and J 4 bases, with 15 bases left between them. The CDR3 spells CASSDFRGSGTEAFF. CDR3 nucleotide sequence: TGTGCCAGCAGTGATTTCAGGGGAAGCGGCACTGAAGCTTTCTTT.

The chain recombines TRBV6-5 with TRBJ1-1; 10 positions agree with TRBD1. CDR3 size: 16 residues. Per germline, CDR1 MNHEY and CDR2 SVGAGI. Trimming cost V 0 bases and J 1 base; bases outside gene matches: 2. CDR3: CASSYSTGGQNTEAFF. The CDR3 DNA is TGTGCCAGCAGTTACTCGACAGGGGGCCAGAACACTGAAGCTTTCTTT.

V gene TRBV27 combines with J gene TRBJ2-7; the match to TRBD1 covers 9 bases. V trimming: 8 bases; J trimming: 1 base; junction bases outside the gene matches: 21. Germline values: CDR1 MNHEY, CDR2 SMNVEV (reference sequence). The CDR3 has 19 residues. The chain's CDR3 is CASGRTGVRGTQTSYEQYF. CDR3 nucleotides: TGTGCCAGCGGCCGGACAGGGGTCCGGGGCACACAGACTTCCTACGAGCAGTACTTC.

The V and J genes are TRBV14 and TRBJ1-5; no reliable D call. This CDR3 is 13 amino acids long. Germline loops: CDR1 SGHDN, CDR2 FVKESK. V was clipped by 1 base and J by 6 bases, with 7 bases between them. The CDR3 sequence is CASSQVFGQPQHF. In nucleotides, the CDR3 is TGTGCCAGCAGCCAAGTCTTCGGTCAGCCCCAGCATTTT.

This clone was seen a handful of times. This chain uses TRBV19 with TRBJ1-3; TRBD1 is a possible D gene (6 bases). V was trimmed by 6 bases and J by 6 bases, leaving 24 bases between them. CDR1 and CDR2 from the germline V gene are LNHDA and SQIVND (reference sequence). The CDR3 length is 17 residues. The chain's CDR3 is CASSPYRQARAQNTIYF. CDR3 sequence (DNA): TGTGCCAGTAGCCCCTATCGACAGGCAAGAGCTCAAAACACCATATATTTT.

J is TRBJ2-1 and V is TRBV2; D not certain. Germline CDR1 is SNHLY and CDR2 is FYNNEI. The length of the CDR3 is 15 residues. Trimming removed 1 base at V and 6 bases at J, with 13 bases between. CDR3 residues: CASSEGKYNSNEQFF. The CDR3 bases are TGTGCCAGCAGTGAAGGAAAGTATAACAGCAATGAGCAGTTCTTC.

The DNA of the CDR3 is TGTGCCAGCAGTGAACCCCTAGGAAGCACAGATACGCAGTATTTT. Residues: CASSEPLGSTDTQYF. This chain connects TRBV6-1 to TRBJ2-3; D remains unclear. Germline values: CDR1 MNHNS, CDR2 SASEGT. The V end was cut by 2 bases, the J end by 0 bases, with 9 bases between. The CDR3 has 15 amino acids.

This clone was picked up a small number of times. The genes are TRBV7-7 and TRBJ2-5; weak D call: TRBD1 (5 bases). Germline-derived CDR1 and CDR2 are SSHAT and FNYEAQ (reference sequence). CDR3 length: 14 residues. With 6 bases removed from V and 6 bases from J, the gap between germline ends came to 17 bases. The CDR3 coding sequence is TGTGCCAGCAGTCCACGGCAGGGCTGGAAGACCCAGTACTTC. Translated, it gives CASSPRQGWKTQYF.

V usage is TRBV15 and J usage is TRBJ2-1, with D maybe TRBD1 (6 bases). V lost 0 bases, J lost 5 bases, and 17 bases lay in between. The CDR3 totals 17 residues. Germline assignment: CDR1 LNHNV and CDR2 YYDKDF (reference sequence). The CDR3 protein is CATSRDRGTLLNNEQFF. Written as DNA, the CDR3 is TGTGCCACCAGCAGAGATAGGGGGACACTTCTAAACAATGAGCAGTTCTTC.

The chain combines TRBV28 with TRBJ1-5, with D possibly matching TRBD1 (5 bases). V was trimmed by 6 bases and J by 4 bases, leaving 13 bases between them. The V gene's germline CDR1 is MDHEN and CDR2 SYDVKM. This CDR3 is 14 amino acids long. The CDR3 DNA follows: TGTGCCAGCAGCCCGGGGGGTCTTAATCAGCCCCAGCATTTT. Residues: CASSPGGLNQPQHF.

The V gene is TRBV27, the J gene TRBJ2-3; 11 bases fit TRBD2. Trimming removed 8 bases from V and 4 bases from J; junction bases left unmatched: 11. This CDR3 region has 16 residues. Germline CDR1 and CDR2: MNHEY and SMNVEV (reference sequence). The CDR3 DNA reads TGTGCCAGCCGCTTCAGGCTAGCGGGAGGCGCAGATACGCAGTATTTT. Protein sequence: CASRFRLAGGADTQYF.

This clone was observed a handful of times. The chain is built from TRBV5-5 and TRBJ2-7, with 7 bases lining up with TRBD2. The junction had 6 bases not matched to a gene; V was cut back by 2 bases and J by 1 base. This CDR3 region has 15 residues. Germline V gene lookup returns CDR1 SGHKS and CDR2 YYEKEE (reference sequence). The CDR3 coding sequence is TGTGCCAGCAGCTTTGGGCTAGCGGAGTCCTACGAGCAGTACTTC. Its translation: CASSFGLAESYEQYF. Full variable domain (outside the CDR3, taken from reference TRBV5-5 and TRBJ2-7): DAGVTQSPTHLIKTRGQQVTLRCSPISGHKSVSWYQQVLGQGPQFIFQYYEKEERGRGNFPDRFSARQFPNYSSELNVNALLLGDSALYLCASSFGLAESYEQYFGPGTRLTVT.

V gene TRBV4-3 combines with J gene TRBJ2-1, with 8 bases matching TRBD2. The germline CDR1 and CDR2 sequences are LGHNA and YSLEER. CDR3 length: 13 residues. The V gene end was trimmed by 3 bases and the J gene end by 9 bases; junction bases not matched to a gene: 4. Here the CDR3 DNA reads TGCGCCAGCAGCCAGGTTAGCGGGACTGAGCAGTTCTTC. It encodes CASSQVSGTEQFF.

J is TRBJ1-4 and V is TRBV2, with TRBD1 matching 8 bases. V dropped 5 bases and J dropped 4; count of bases not matched to a gene: 6. The CDR3 sequence is 15 residues long. CDR1 and CDR2 (germline): SNHLY, FYNNEI. CDR3 in DNA: TGTGCCAGCAGTCTCCAACAGGGGGTTAATGAAAAACTGTTTTTT. Residues: CASSLQQGVNEKLFF.

The rearrangement uses TRBV30 and TRBJ1-3; maybe TRBD1 (6 bases). V was trimmed by 8 bases and J by 1 base, leaving 15 bases between them. The CDR3 runs to 14 residues. Looked up from germline, CDR1 is GTSNPN and CDR2 is SVGIG (reference sequence). The CDR3 spells CARQDSNSGNTIYF. The CDR3 DNA is TGTGCCCGCCAGGACAGTAATTCTGGAAACACCATATATTTT. The full variable domain, its missing parts supplied by reference TRBV30 and TRBJ1-3, is SQTIHQWPATLVQPVGSPLSLECTVEGTSNPNLYWYRQAAGRGLQLLFYSVGIGQISSEVPQNLSASRPQDRQFILSSKKLLLSDSGFYLCARQDSNSGNTIYFGEGSWLTVV.

The chain couples TRBV6-5 to TRBJ2-1, with TRBD2 matching over 12 bases. This CDR3 region has 15 residues. The germline V gene has CDR1 MNHEY and CDR2 SVGAGI. V dropped 6 bases and J dropped 7; count of bases not matched to a gene: 7. CDR3 sequence reads: CASRETSGRTNEQFF. CDR3 sequence (DNA): TGTGCCAGCAGAGAAACTAGCGGGAGGACGAATGAGCAGTTCTTC.

This clone was seen only once. The rearrangement uses TRBV5-4 and TRBJ1-1; weak D call: TRBD1 (5 bases). V lost 5 bases and J 4 bases, leaving 15 bases between the germline ends. Germline lookup yields CDR1 SGHNT and CDR2 YYREEE (reference sequence). This CDR3 has 14 residues. CDR3 nucleotide sequence: TGTGCCAGCAGTTCTGAGCAGGGCTCCACTGAAGCTTTCTTT. Translation gives CASSSEQGSTEAFF.

This rearrangement joins TRBV7-7 to TRBJ1-1, with unresolved D. This CDR3 comprises 14 residues. Germline V gene sequence: CDR1 SSHAT, CDR2 FNYEAQ (reference sequence). Trimming pared 5 bases from V and 3 bases from J, leaving 13 bases between. The chain's CDR3 is CASSPWTPDTEAFF. The CDR3 nucleotides read TGTGCCAGCAGCCCCTGGACTCCAGACACTGAAGCTTTCTTT.

This clone was seen more than once but under ten times. The J gene is TRBJ2-7, the V gene TRBV5-6; weak D call: TRBD2 (5 bases). The germline V gene has CDR1 SGHDT and CDR2 YYEEEE. The length of the CDR3 is 14 residues. Between the trimmed V and J ends, which lost 4 bases and 5 bases, there was a span of 16 bases. This CDR3 is CASSGGLRRHEQYF. In nucleotides, the CDR3 is TGTGCCAGCAGCGGCGGACTCCGTCGCCACGAGCAGTACTTC.